Included here is one T cell receptor (beta chain) sequence, with context. What it binds is not known. The sample comes from a study of CD8+ T cells in alopecia areata. Background on the study: Patients in the treated group were given tofacitinib by mouth, 5 to 10 mg twice a day. Whole-study findings and limits: Higher clonality was seen in lesional scalp than in normal scalp, especially in alopecia totalis/universalis.

Trimming cost V 8 bases and J 0 bases, with 5 bases left between them. The CDR3 is 11 amino acids. CDR1 is WSHSY and CDR2 is SAAADI in the germline V gene. Sequencing used cDNA as its template, made by extracting RNA and reverse transcribing it. TCRdb's table, derived via immunoSEQ multiplex PCR, lists solely in-frame clones and lacks some. The table shows about 250,000 clones, with less than 80% occurring only once. This receptor was taken from a human donor with alopecia areata. The sample in question was CD4+ T cells sorted from blood, obtained at week 0. The gene calls are TRBV10-2 and TRBJ2-7; D gene ambiguous. The CDR3 region is CASGLSYEQYF. The CDR3 coding sequence is TGCGCCAGCGGCCTCTCCTACGAGCAGTACTTC.